This TCR beta chain was obtained from a study of cytomegalovirus exposure and HLA in healthy donors. Across the study: An earlier analysis found fewer than 140 million unique TCR beta sequences from approximately 190 million T cells.

The ends lost 3 bases at V and 4 bases at J; junction bases unmatched: 8. This CDR3 has 16 residues. CDR1 MNHEY and CDR2 SMNVEV come from the germline V gene (reference sequence). Study-wide results and caveats: In a later analysis, at a false discovery rate of 0.05, under 20,000 TCR beta sequences were associated with HLA alleles. A reported reduction in N-insertions relative to the 666-donor mean was seen in an Asian-associated ancestry cluster in a later analysis. In all likelihood, a cluster of highly shared sequence variants was a sequencing artifact.

This clone was seen a few times. Its target is not known. PCR amplification relied on 60 Vbeta primers (plus 13 Jbeta primers). Sequencing was performed with immunoSEQ multiplex PCR; in TCRdb, only in-frame clones are kept and a portion is missing. The sample records approximately 210,000 clones, around 79% being singletons. This receptor was identified in a woman aged 45-59 years in good health and CMV-seronegative. The rearrangement uses TRBV27 and TRBJ1-4; 7 nucleotides match TRBD1. Sequenced sample: PBMCs. This CDR3 reads CASSFGGGEGNEKLFF. The CDR3, as DNA: TGTGCCAGCAGTTTCGGAGGGGGCGAGGGTAATGAAAAACTGTTTTTT.